Below, 30 T cell receptor beta chains from the same sample are listed, as sequenced in a study of blood T cell repertoires in COVID-19. Repertoires were generated with immunoSEQ multiplex PCR, while TCRdb's copy carries only in-frame clones and drops some. The sample lists 73,000 or so clones, more than 90% seen once, with roughly 14% in the top ten. The sequenced sample consisted of peripheral blood. These receptor sequences come from a human donor with active COVID-19. The donor label of this sample is uncertain.

This chain uses TRBV5-1 with TRBJ2-5, with a weak D call TRBD2 (6 bases). CDR3 size: 15 residues. The germline V gene has CDR1 SGHRS and CDR2 YFSETQ. The germline V and J ends were trimmed by 0 bases and 1 base, with 10 bases remaining between them. The DNA of the CDR3 is TGCGCCAGCAGCTTGGGGCAGGGAGGCCAAGAGACCCAGTACTTC. Amino acids: CASSLGQGGQETQYF.

The chain joins TRBV4-1 to TRBJ2-5; possible D gene TRBD2, 5 bases. The CDR3 is 16 residues long. CDR1 is MGHRA and CDR2 is YSYEKL in the germline V gene. V lost 0 bases, J lost 3 bases, and 14 bases lay in between. CDR3 coding DNA: TGCGCCAGCAGCCAAGACCCTACCGGGCGGGAAGAGACCCAGTACTTC. It encodes CASSQDPTGREETQYF.

The chain uses TRBV5-6 and TRBJ2-7; 10 bases match TRBD1. The CDR3 covers 13 residues. V gave up 5 bases and J gave up 5 bases; unmatched junction bases: 4. CDR1 SGHDT and CDR2 YYEEEE come from the germline V gene. The CDR3, as DNA: TGTGCCAGCAGGTGGACAGGGGGGGACGAGCAGTACTTC. Protein product: CASRWTGGDEQYF.

The rearrangement joins TRBV28 to TRBJ1-1, with D possibly matching TRBD1 (5 bases). The CDR3 runs to 14 residues. The germline V and J ends were trimmed by 5 bases and 6 bases, with 16 bases remaining between them. Germline lookup yields CDR1 MDHEN and CDR2 SYDVKM. The CDR3 nucleotides read TGTGCCAGCAGTCCCGGGGGGGACCTGGCTGAAGCTTTCTTT. Encoded protein: CASSPGGDLAEAFF. Filled out from reference TRBV28 and TRBJ1-1, the complete variable domain reads DVKVTQSSRYLVKRTGEKVFLECVQDMDHENMFWYRQDPGLGLRLIYFSYDVKMKEKGDIPEGYSVSREKKERFSLILESASTNQTSMYLCASSPGGDLAEAFFGQGTRLTVV.

This chain connects TRBV4-1 to TRBJ2-1; TRBD2 matches 8 bases. CDR1 and CDR2 from the germline V gene are MGHRA and YSYEKL. The CDR3 has 17 amino acids. The ends lost 1 base at V and 9 bases at J; junction bases unmatched: 14. CDR3 sequence: CASSQALTGTRVREQFF. Written as DNA, the CDR3 is TGCGCCAGCAGCCAAGCCCTTACCGGGACTAGAGTACGTGAGCAGTTCTTC.

The CDR3 nucleotides read TGTGCCAGCAGTTCCCGGACTAGCGGGAGCAATGAGCAGTTCTTC. Its translation: CASSSRTSGSNEQFF. The chain is built from TRBV28 and TRBJ2-1; 13 bases match TRBD2. The J segment lost 6 bases and the V segment lost 4 bases, leaving 3 bases of the junction unmatched. CDR3 length: 15 residues. From germline, CDR1 is MDHEN and CDR2 SYDVKM.

The J gene is TRBJ2-3, the V gene TRBV6-2 or TRBV6-3; perhaps TRBD2 as D (6 bases). Germline CDR1 and CDR2: MNHEY and SVGEGT. This CDR3 is 17 amino acids long. Trimming took off 0 bases at V and 0 bases at J, with 13 bases between the two ends. In DNA form, the CDR3 reads TGTGCCAGCAGTTACTCGAGTAGCGGAGATAGCACAGATACGCAGTATTTT. Translating it yields CASSYSSSGDSTDTQYF.

The rearrangement links TRBV28 to TRBJ2-7, with 7 nucleotides matching TRBD2. In germline, CDR1 is MDHEN, CDR2 SYDVKM. The ends lost 5 bases at V and 1 base at J; junction bases unmatched: 8. CDR3 length: 15 residues. CDR3 DNA sequence: TGTGCCAGCAGTACCGGCGCTAGCGGTTCCTACGAGCAGTACTTC. Translated, it gives CASSTGASGSYEQYF.

This chain connects TRBV29-1 to TRBJ1-5; D might be TRBD1 (6 bases). Trimming shortened V by 4 bases and J by 3 bases, and 13 bases separated the two germline ends. In germline, CDR1 is SQVTM, CDR2 ANQGSEA. This CDR3 contains 14 residues. The CDR3 region has the DNA TGCAGCGTTGCAGGGGCCAATTCCAATCAGCCCCAGCATTTT. This encodes CSVAGANSNQPQHF.

V is TRBV6-5 and J is TRBJ2-7; TRBD2 matches at 7 bases. Per the germline V gene, CDR1 is MNHEY and CDR2 is SVGAGI. V was pared by 0 bases and J by 6 bases, with 11 bases of the junction left unmatched. This CDR3 comprises 16 residues. The CDR3 nucleotides are TGTGCCAGCAGTTACTCGGGGGTGGGAACGGGAGGCGAGCAGTACTTC. The encoded protein is CASSYSGVGTGGEQYF.

The chain couples TRBV19 to TRBJ1-1; 9 nucleotides match TRBD1. Germline-derived CDR1 and CDR2 are LNHDA and SQIVND (reference sequence). V shed 4 bases, J shed 4 bases, and the junction held 4 bases outside the gene matches. The CDR3 is 14 residues long. As DNA, the CDR3 is TGTGCCAGTAGTAGGGACAGGGTCGGCACTGAAGCTTTCTTT. It translates to CASSRDRVGTEAFF. The full variable domain, completed using reference TRBV19 and TRBJ1-1, is DGGITQSPKYLFRKEGQNVTLSCEQNLNHDAMYWYRQDPGQGLRLIYYSQIVNDFQKGDIAEGYSVSREKKESFPLTVTSAQKNPTAFYLCASSRDRVGTEAFFGQGTRLTVV.

The rearrangement links TRBV4-3 to TRBJ1-2; D possibly corresponds to TRBD1 (6 bases). The CDR3 contains 18 residues. V was pared by 0 bases and J by 4 bases, with 21 bases between. CDR1 and CDR2 (germline): LGHNA, YSLEER. The CDR3 reads CASSQDQGMGRSSYGYTF. The DNA of the CDR3 is TGCGCCAGCAGCCAAGACCAGGGGATGGGTCGGTCCTCCTATGGCTACACCTTC.

The rearrangement uses TRBV9 and TRBJ2-1, with 12 bases that match TRBD2. The J segment lost 9 bases and the V segment lost 4 bases, leaving 8 bases of the junction unmatched. Looked up from germline, CDR1 is SGDLS and CDR2 is YYNGEE. CDR3 length: 15 amino acids. CDR3 amino acids: CASSPATSGSTEQFF. CDR3 DNA sequence: TGTGCCAGCAGCCCAGCGACTAGCGGGAGCACTGAGCAGTTCTTC.

This chain connects TRBV28 to TRBJ1-1, with D uncertain. This CDR3 spans 14 amino acids. V lost 5 bases, J lost 3 bases, and 13 bases lay in between. Germline values: CDR1 MDHEN, CDR2 SYDVKM. CDR3 coding DNA: TGTGCCAGCAGTGGGCAGCCTCAATACACTGAAGCTTTCTTT. It codes for CASSGQPQYTEAFF. The full variable domain, completed using reference TRBV28 and TRBJ1-1, is DVKVTQSSRYLVKRTGEKVFLECVQDMDHENMFWYRQDPGLGLRLIYFSYDVKMKEKGDIPEGYSVSREKKERFSLILESASTNQTSMYLCASSGQPQYTEAFFGQGTRLTVV.

This clone showed up just once. CDR3 loop: CASSTGRTGLDEQYF. The CDR3 nucleotides read TGTGCCAGCAGTACCGGACGGACAGGGCTCGACGAGCAGTACTTC. The chain uses TRBV7-2 and TRBJ2-7, with 8 bases that match TRBD1. V was pared by 6 bases and J by 5 bases, with 12 bases of the junction left unmatched. The V gene's germline CDR1 is SGHTA and CDR2 FQGNSA. The CDR3 covers 15 residues.

CDR3 region: CAWTRQGLVGELFF. The CDR3 nucleotides are TGTGCCTGGACCAGACAGGGGTTGGTCGGGGAGCTGTTTTTT. The rearrangement links TRBV30 to TRBJ2-2; 8 bases align to TRBD1. V was pared by 4 bases and J by 7 bases, with 8 bases of the junction left unmatched. The CDR3 spans 14 residues. CDR1 and CDR2 from the germline V gene are GTSNPN and SVGIG (reference sequence).

The chain's CDR3 is CASSGTAVYEQYF. In nucleotides, the CDR3 is TGTGCCAGCTCAGGGACAGCAGTCTACGAGCAGTACTTC. The chain carries TRBV18 and TRBJ2-7; 7 bases are a match to TRBD1. The CDR3 sequence is 13 residues long. V trimming: 5 bases; J trimming: 3 bases; junction bases outside the gene matches: 4. Per germline, CDR1 KGHSH and CDR2 LQKENI.

The table lists this clone with a few counts. J is TRBJ2-2 and V is TRBV29-1; TRBD2 aligns across 7 bases. V gave up 6 bases and J gave up 4 bases; unmatched junction bases: 8. CDR3 length: 14 amino acids. CDR1 is SQVTM, CDR2 ANQGSEA, per germline. The CDR3 reads CSVGDPGGTGELFF. In nucleotides, the CDR3 is TGCAGCGTAGGGGACCCGGGGGGCACCGGGGAGCTGTTTTTT.

This chain links TRBV7-2 with TRBJ2-1, with D perhaps TRBD2 (5 bases). From germline, CDR1 is SGHTA and CDR2 FQGNSA. V was shortened by 1 base and J by 6 bases, with 7 bases between the two germline ends. This CDR3 is 13 amino acids long. CDR3 in DNA: TGTGCCAGCAGCTTAGGAGGGTTCAATGAGCAGTTCTTC. It yields the protein CASSLGGFNEQFF.

This chain links TRBV9 with TRBJ2-2; the D is unclear. The CDR3 totals 14 residues. The germline V gene encodes CDR1 SGDLS and CDR2 YYNGEE. With 0 bases removed from V and 1 base from J, the gap between germline ends came to 4 bases. CDR3 in DNA: TGTGCCAGCAGCGTAGGGCAGAACACCGGGGAGCTGTTTTTT. Protein: CASSVGQNTGELFF.

V is TRBV2 and J is TRBJ2-7; 13 nucleotides match TRBD2. CDR3 length equals 14 residues. After removal of 6 bases from V and 6 bases from J, the junction contained 5 bases not matched to a gene. Germline CDR1 reads SNHLY; CDR2 reads FYNNEI. The CDR3 spells CASRTGLAGVEQYF. CDR3 sequence (DNA): TGTGCCAGCAGGACCGGACTAGCGGGAGTCGAGCAGTACTTC.

V is TRBV3-1 (or the pseudogene TRBV3-2) and J is TRBJ1-5, with TRBD1 matching over 9 bases. V gave up 2 bases and J gave up 3 bases; unmatched junction bases: 2. There are 15 residues in the CDR3. CDR1 is LGHDT and CDR2 is YNNKEL in the germline V gene (reference sequence). In DNA form, the CDR3 reads TGTGCCAGCAGCCAATGGACAGGGGACAATCAGCCCCAGCATTTT. It translates to CASSQWTGDNQPQHF.

The rearrangement uses TRBV27 and TRBJ2-2; 11 nucleotides align to TRBD2. Germline CDR1 reads MNHEY; CDR2 reads SMNVEV (reference sequence). The CDR3 covers 16 residues. Germline trimming cut 3 bases from V and 3 bases from J; bases unmatched to any gene: 3. The CDR3 here is CASSFSGRVYTGELFF. CDR3 nucleotide sequence: TGTGCCAGCAGTTTTAGCGGGAGGGTTTACACCGGGGAGCTGTTTTTT.

This clone appeared many times. The rearrangement uses TRBV21-1 and TRBJ2-7; the DNA was not used to check the table's D call, TRBD2. TRBV21-1 is a known pseudogene. The CDR3 spans 17 residues. The CDR3 DNA follows: TGTGCCAGCAGCCACTCTTTAGCGGGAGACTCTGTCTACGAGCAGTACTTC. It is translated as CASSHSLAGDSVYEQYF.

This clone was picked up one time. The chain uses TRBV7-3 and TRBJ2-5, with TRBD2 matching 7 bases. Germline V lookup: CDR1 SGHTA, CDR2 FQGTGA. The length of the CDR3 is 13 residues. V shed 3 bases and J 3 bases; nucleotides not matched to a gene: 1. In DNA form, the CDR3 reads TGTGCCAGCAGCTTTCTAGCGGAAGAGACCCAGTACTTC. Encoded protein: CASSFLAEETQYF.

V gene TRBV18 combines with J gene TRBJ2-1; TRBD1 agrees at 9 bases. The germline gives CDR1 KGHSH, CDR2 LQKENI. CDR3 size: 15 residues. With V trimmed by 4 bases and J by 5 bases, 6 bases remained unmatched. This CDR3 is CASSLSRDRDNEQFF. Here the CDR3 DNA reads TGTGCCAGCTCACTCTCCCGGGACAGGGACAATGAGCAGTTCTTC.

In DNA, the CDR3 is TGTGCCAGCAGCTTAGACAGGGGGTCTAATGAAAAACTGTTTTTT. Translated: CASSLDRGSNEKLFF. The chain is built from TRBV11-2 and TRBJ1-4, with TRBD1 matching over 7 bases. Germline lookup yields CDR1 SGHAT and CDR2 FQNNGV. The junction had 1 base not matched to a gene; V was cut back by 0 bases and J by 3 bases. CDR3 size: 15 residues.

This chain uses TRBV11-3 with TRBJ2-7; 8 bases are shared with TRBD2. Germline V gene lookup returns CDR1 SGHNT and CDR2 YENEEA. The CDR3 extends over 14 amino acids. V dropped 3 bases and J dropped 0; count of bases not matched to a gene: 1. The CDR3 loop is CASSLGLGSYEQYF. The CDR3 region has the DNA TGTGCCAGCAGCTTGGGACTAGGCTCCTACGAGCAGTACTTC.

V is TRBV7-9 and J is TRBJ1-3; D is undetermined. The CDR3 sequence is 16 residues long. Germline V gene lookup returns CDR1 SEHNR and CDR2 FQNEAQ (reference sequence). V gave up 5 bases and J gave up 2 bases, with 16 bases separating them. The CDR3 bases are TGTGCCAGCAGCCCCCGGAGCGGGCTTGCTGGAAACACCATATATTTT. This codes for CASSPRSGLAGNTIYF.

This clone was seen a few times. The chain has TRBV20-1 and TRBJ1-2, with TRBD1 matching 7 bases. The junction had 6 bases not matched to a gene; V was cut back by 5 bases and J by 0 bases. Germline V gene sequence: CDR1 DFQATT, CDR2 SNEGSKA (reference sequence). The CDR3 has 14 amino acids. CDR3 in amino acids: CSAGGTASNYGYTF. In nucleotides, the CDR3 is TGCAGTGCTGGTGGGACAGCATCTAACTATGGCTACACCTTC.